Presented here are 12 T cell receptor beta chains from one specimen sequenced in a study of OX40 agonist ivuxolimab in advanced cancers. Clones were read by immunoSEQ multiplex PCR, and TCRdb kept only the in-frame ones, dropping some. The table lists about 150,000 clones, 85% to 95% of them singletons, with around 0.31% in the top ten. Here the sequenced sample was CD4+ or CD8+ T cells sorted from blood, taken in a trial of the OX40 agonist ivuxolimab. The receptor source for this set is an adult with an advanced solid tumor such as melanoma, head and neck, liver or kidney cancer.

The CDR3 spells CASSTDRAREAFF. The CDR3 DNA follows: TGTGCCAGCAGCACTGACAGGGCTAGGGAAGCTTTCTTT. The chain couples TRBV5-4 to TRBJ1-1, with TRBD1 matching 7 bases. The trim removed 4 bases at V and 8 bases at J, leaving 8 bases unmatched. Germline-derived CDR1 and CDR2 are SGHNT and YYREEE (reference sequence). This CDR3 contains 13 residues.

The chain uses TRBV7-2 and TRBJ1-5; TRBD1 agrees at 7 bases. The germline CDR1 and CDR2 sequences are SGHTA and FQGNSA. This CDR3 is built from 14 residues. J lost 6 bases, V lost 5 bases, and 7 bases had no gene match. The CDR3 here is CASSPRQGGQPQHF. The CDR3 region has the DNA TGTGCCAGCAGCCCCAGACAGGGAGGTCAGCCCCAGCATTTT.

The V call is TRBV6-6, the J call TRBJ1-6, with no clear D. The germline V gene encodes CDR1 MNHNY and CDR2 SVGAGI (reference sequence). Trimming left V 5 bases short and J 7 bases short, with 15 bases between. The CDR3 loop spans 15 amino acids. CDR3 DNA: TGTGCCAGCAGTCACGTCGAACGGGCGAATTCACCCCTCCACTTT. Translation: CASSHVERANSPLHF.

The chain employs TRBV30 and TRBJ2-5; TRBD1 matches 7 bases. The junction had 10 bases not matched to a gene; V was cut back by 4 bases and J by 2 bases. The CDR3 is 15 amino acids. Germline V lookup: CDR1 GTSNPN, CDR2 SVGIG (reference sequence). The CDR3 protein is CAWTRGLVVQETQYF. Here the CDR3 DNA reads TGTGCCTGGACTAGGGGGCTGGTTGTACAAGAGACCCAGTACTTC.

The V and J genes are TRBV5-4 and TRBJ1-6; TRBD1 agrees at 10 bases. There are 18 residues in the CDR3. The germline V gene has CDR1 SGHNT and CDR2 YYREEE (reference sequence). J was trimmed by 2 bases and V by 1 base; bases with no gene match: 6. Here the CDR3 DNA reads TGTGCCAGCAGCTTGCTGACAGGGGGCGCCGCCTATAATTCACCCCTCCACTTT. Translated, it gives CASSLLTGGAAYNSPLHF.

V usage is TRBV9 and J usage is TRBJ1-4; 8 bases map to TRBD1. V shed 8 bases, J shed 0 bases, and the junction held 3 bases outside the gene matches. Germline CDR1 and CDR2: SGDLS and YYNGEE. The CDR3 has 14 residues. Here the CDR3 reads CASTGGPTNEKLFF. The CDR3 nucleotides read TGTGCCAGTACAGGGGGTCCAACTAATGAAAAACTGTTTTTT.

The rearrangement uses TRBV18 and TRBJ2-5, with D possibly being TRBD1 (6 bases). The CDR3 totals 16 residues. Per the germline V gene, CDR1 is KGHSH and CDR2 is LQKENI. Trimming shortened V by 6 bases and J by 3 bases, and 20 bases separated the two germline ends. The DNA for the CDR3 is TGTGCCAGCTCTCAACGAGCCGGACAGCCTGAAGAGACCCAGTACTTC. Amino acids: CASSQRAGQPEETQYF.

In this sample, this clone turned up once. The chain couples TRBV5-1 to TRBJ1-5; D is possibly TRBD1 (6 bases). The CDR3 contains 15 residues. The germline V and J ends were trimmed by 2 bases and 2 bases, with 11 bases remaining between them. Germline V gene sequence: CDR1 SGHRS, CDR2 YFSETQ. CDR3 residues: CASSFGGAGNQPQHF. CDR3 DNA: TGCGCCAGCAGCTTTGGGGGGGCTGGCAATCAGCCCCAGCATTTT.

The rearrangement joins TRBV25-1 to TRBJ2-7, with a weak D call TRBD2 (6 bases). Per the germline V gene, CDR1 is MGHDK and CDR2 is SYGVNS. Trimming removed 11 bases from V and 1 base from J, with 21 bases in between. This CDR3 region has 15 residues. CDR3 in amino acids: CASSLGGAVSYEQYF. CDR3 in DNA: TGTGCCTCCTCACTGGGGGGAGCCGTATCCTACGAGCAGTACTTC.

The CDR3 DNA reads TGTGCCAGCAGTCCGGACAGAACGAACACTGAAGCTTTCTTT. Translated, it gives CASSPDRTNTEAFF. V gene TRBV6-4 combines with J gene TRBJ1-1, with D possibly being TRBD1 (6 bases). V was clipped by 5 bases and J by 1 base, with 11 bases between them. The CDR3 covers 14 residues. Germline lookup yields CDR1 MRHNA and CDR2 SNTAGT.

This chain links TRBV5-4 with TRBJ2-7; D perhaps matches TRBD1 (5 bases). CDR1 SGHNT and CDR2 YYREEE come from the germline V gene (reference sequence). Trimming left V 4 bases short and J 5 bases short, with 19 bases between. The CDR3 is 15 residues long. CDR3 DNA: TGTGCCAGCAGCGAATTCCGTCGCGTCAGGGACGAGCAGTACTTC. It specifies CASSEFRRVRDEQYF.

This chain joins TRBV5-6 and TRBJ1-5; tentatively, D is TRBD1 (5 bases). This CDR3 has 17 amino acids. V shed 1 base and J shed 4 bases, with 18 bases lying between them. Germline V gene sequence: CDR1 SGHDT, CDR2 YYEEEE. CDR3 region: CASSLRADSLGNQPQHF. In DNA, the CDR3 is TGTGCCAGCAGCTTGAGGGCCGACAGCTTAGGGAATCAGCCCCAGCATTTT.